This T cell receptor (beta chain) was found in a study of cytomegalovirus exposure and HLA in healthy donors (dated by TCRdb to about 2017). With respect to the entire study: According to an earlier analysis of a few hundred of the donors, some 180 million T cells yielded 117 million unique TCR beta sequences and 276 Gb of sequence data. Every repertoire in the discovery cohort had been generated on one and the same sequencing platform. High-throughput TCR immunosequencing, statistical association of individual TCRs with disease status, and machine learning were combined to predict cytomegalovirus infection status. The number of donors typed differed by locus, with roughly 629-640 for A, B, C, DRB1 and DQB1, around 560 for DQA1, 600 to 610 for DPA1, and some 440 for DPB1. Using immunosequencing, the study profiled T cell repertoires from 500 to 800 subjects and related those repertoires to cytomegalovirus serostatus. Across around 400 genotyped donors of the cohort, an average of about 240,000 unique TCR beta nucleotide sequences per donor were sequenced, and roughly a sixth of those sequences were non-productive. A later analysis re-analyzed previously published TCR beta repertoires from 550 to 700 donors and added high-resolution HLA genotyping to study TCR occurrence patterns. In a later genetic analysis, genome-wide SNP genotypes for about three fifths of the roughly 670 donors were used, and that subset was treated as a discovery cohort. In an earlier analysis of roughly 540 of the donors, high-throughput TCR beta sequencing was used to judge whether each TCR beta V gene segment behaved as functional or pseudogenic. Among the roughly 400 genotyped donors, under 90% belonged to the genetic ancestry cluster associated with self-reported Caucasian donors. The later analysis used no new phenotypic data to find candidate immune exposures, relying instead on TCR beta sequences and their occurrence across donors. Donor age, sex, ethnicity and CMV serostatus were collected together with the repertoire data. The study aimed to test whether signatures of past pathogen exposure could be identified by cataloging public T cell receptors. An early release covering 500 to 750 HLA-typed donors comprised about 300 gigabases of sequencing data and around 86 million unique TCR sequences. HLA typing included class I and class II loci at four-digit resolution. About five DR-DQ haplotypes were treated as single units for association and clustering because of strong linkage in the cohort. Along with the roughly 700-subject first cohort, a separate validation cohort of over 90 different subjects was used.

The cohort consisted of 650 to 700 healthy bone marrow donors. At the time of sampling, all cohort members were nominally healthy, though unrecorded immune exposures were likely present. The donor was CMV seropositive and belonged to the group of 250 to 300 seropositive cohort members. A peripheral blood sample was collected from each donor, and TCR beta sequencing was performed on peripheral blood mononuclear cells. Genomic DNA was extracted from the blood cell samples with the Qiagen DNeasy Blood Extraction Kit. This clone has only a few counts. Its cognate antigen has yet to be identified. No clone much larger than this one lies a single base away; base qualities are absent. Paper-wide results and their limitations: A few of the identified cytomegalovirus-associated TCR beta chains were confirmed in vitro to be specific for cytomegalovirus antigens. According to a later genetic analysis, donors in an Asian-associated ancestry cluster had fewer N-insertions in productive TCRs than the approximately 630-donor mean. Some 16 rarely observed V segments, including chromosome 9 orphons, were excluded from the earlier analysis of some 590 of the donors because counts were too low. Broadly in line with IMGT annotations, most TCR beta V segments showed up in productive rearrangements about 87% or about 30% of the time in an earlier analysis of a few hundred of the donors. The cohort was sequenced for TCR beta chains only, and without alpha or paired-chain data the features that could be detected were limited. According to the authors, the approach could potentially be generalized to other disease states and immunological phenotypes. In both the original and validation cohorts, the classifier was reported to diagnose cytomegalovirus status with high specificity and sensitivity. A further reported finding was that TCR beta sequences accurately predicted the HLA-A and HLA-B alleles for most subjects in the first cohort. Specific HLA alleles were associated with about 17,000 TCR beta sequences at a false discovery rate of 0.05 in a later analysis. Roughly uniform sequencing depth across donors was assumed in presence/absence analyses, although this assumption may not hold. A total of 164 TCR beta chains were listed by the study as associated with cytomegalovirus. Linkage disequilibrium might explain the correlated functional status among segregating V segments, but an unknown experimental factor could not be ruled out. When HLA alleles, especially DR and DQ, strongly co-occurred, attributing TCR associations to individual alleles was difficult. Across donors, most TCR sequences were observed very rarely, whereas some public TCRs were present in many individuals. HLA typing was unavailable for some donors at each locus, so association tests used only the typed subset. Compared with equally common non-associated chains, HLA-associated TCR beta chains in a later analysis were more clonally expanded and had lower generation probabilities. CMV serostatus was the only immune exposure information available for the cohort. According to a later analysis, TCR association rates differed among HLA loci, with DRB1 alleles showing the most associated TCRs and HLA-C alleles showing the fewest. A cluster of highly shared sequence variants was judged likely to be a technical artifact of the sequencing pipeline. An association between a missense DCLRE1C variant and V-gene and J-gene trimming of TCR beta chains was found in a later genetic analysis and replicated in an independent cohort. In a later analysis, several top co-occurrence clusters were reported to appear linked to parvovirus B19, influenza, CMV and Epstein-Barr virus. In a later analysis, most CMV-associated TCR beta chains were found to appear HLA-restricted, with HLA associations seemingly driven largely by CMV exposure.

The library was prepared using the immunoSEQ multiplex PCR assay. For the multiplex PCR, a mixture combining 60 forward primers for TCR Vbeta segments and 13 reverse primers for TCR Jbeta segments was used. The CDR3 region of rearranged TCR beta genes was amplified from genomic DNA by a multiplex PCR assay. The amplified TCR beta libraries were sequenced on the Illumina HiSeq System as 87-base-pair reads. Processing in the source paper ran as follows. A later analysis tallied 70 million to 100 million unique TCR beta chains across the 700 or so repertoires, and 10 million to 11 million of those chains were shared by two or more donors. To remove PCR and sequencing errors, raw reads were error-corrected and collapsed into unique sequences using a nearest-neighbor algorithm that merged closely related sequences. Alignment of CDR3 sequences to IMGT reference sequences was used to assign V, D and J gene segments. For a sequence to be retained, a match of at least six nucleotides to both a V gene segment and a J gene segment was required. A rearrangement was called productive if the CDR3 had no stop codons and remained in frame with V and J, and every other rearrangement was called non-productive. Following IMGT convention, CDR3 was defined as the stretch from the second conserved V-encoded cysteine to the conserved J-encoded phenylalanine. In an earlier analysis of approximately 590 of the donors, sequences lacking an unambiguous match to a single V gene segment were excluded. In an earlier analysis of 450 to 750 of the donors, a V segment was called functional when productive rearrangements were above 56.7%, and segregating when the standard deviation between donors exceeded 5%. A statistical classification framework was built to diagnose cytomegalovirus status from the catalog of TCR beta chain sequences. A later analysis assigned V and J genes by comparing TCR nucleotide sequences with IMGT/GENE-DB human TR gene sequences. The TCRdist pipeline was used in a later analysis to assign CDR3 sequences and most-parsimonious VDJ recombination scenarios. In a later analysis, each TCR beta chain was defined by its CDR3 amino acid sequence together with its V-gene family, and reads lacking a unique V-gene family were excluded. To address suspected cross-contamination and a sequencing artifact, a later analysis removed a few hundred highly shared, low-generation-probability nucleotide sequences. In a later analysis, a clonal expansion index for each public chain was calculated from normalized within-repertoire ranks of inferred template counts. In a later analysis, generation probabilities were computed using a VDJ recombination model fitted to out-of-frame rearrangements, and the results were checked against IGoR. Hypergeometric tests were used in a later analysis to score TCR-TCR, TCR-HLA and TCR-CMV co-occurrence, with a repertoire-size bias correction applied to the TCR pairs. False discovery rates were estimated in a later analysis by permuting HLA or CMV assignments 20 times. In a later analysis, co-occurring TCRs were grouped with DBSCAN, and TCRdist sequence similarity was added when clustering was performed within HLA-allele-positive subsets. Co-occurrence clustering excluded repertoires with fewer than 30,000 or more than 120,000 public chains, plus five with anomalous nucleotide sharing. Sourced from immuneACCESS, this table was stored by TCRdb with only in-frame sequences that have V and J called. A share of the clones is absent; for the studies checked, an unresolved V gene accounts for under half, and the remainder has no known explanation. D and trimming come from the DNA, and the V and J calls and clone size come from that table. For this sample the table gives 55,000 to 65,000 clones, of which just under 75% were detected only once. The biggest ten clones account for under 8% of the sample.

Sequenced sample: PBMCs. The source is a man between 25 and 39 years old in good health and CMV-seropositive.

Read as DNA, the sequence is TGCAGCGTGCGGCGGGTGATGCAGGGGTATGGCTACACCTTC. This encodes CSVRRVMQGYGYTF. The chain is encoded by TRBV29-1 joined to TRBJ1-2, and the D gene may be TRBD1, 6 bases matching. CDR1 and CDR2 are drawn from the germline V gene: SQVTM, ANQGSEA. The CDR3 measures 14 amino acids from cysteine to phenylalanine. The read is trimmed to its CDR3 DNA, 42 bases read in frame from base 1. V was cut back by 6 bases and J by 5 bases, leaving a gap of 19 bases between them.